These T cell receptor beta chains were read from a single sample in a study of cytomegalovirus exposure and HLA in healthy donors. Some clones are missing from TCRdb's copy, which holds only in-frame ones; the method was immunoSEQ multiplex PCR. Here the sample spans about 200,000 clones, about 74% being singletons. Sequencing was performed on PBMCs. Receptors were obtained from a man in his forties in good health and CMV-seronegative. The CDR3 runs from the conserved cysteine through the conserved F or W. D genes are given only for firm matches. Size tells how often a clone was seen (once, few, many) or the class of an expanded clone, and some rows leave it out.

TRBD1	TRBV11-1	TRBJ2-7	NA	CASSPRQGSYEQYF	TGTGCCAGCAGCCCCCGACAGGGATCCTACGAGCAGTACTTC
NA	TRBV7-2	TRBJ1-5	NA	CASSSYMAPQHF	TGTGCCAGCAGCTCATACATGGCGCCCCAGCATTTT
NA	TRBV27	TRBJ2-6	few	CASSLRGDSSGANVLTF	TGTGCCAGCAGTTTAAGGGGGGACAGTTCTGGGGCCAACGTCCTGACTTTC
NA	TRBV10-3	TRBJ2-3	NA	CAISERGMSDTQYF	TGTGCCATCAGTGAGAGAGGGATGTCAGATACGCAGTATTTT
TRBD1	TRBV15	TRBJ1-5	NA	CATSRGRGQPNQPQHF	TGTGCCACCAGCAGAGGGCGGGGACAGCCTAATCAGCCCCAGCATTTT
TRBD2	TRBV9	TRBJ2-7	NA	CASSPGTSYEQYF	TGTGCCAGCAGCCCCGGGACTAGCTACGAGCAGTACTTC
NA	TRBV9	TRBJ1-5	NA	CASSVGGESNQPQHF	TGTGCCAGCAGCGTGGGGGGTGAGAGCAATCAGCCCCAGCATTTT
TRBD2	TRBV4-2	TRBJ2-3	NA	CASSQELAGGSDTQYF	TGTGCCAGCAGCCAAGAGCTAGCGGGAGGGTCAGATACGCAGTATTTT
NA	TRBV7-2	TRBJ1-5	NA	CASSLMGQMNQPQHF	TGTGCCAGCAGCTTAATGGGCCAGATGAATCAGCCCCAGCATTTT
TRBD2	TRBV27	TRBJ2-2	once	CASSPGGVWTGELFF	TGTGCCAGCAGTCCGGGGGGGGTTTGGACCGGGGAGCTGTTTTTT
NA	TRBV11-2	TRBJ1-1	NA	CASSLGVGGEAFF	TGTGCCAGCAGCTTAGGGGTTGGAGGTGAAGCTTTCTTT
NA	TRBV6-4	TRBJ2-1	few	CASSDRGGYYNEQFF	TGTGCCAGCAGTGACAGGGGAGGCTACTACAATGAGCAGTTCTTC
TRBD1	TRBV19	TRBJ2-7	few	CASTRTGTSYEQYF	TGTGCCAGTACTCGGACAGGGACCTCCTACGAGCAGTACTTC
TRBD2	TRBV11-2	TRBJ2-5	NA	CASSPLAGDNQETQYF	TGTGCCAGCAGCCCCCTAGCGGGAGATAACCAAGAGACCCAGTACTTC
TRBD1	TRBV10-3	TRBJ2-2	NA	CAISNSAGTGYRGTGELFF	TGTGCCATCAGTAATTCTGCCGGGACAGGGTATCGTGGCACCGGGGAGCTGTTTTTT
TRBD2	TRBV18	TRBJ2-1	once	CASSGLAASYNEQFF	TGTGCCAGCTCAGGACTAGCGGCCTCCTACAATGAGCAGTTCTTC
TRBD1	TRBV16	TRBJ1-2	NA	CASRPGQGRGYTF	TGTGCCAGCAGGCCTGGACAGGGGAGAGGCTACACCTTC
TRBD2	TRBV19	TRBJ2-1	NA	CASSISPISGSSYNEQFF	TGTGCCAGTAGTATTTCCCCTATTAGCGGGAGCTCCTACAATGAGCAGTTCTTC
TRBD2	TRBV7-3	TRBJ2-7	NA	CASSPGLGGPYEQYF	TGTGCCAGCAGCCCGGGACTAGGGGGGCCCTACGAGCAGTACTTC